This T cell receptor (beta chain) was obtained from a study of T cells in localized non-small cell lung cancer. Findings and limits, study-wide: Median roughly 57 top-100 tumor clones were shared with paired adjacent lung. Prolonged overall survival went with higher T cell density in the blood. Because sequencing included only one region (of the tumor), heterogeneity remains possible. Tumor trailed uninvolved adjacent lung in T cell clonality, which peaked there.

Only in-frame clones appear in the TCRdb table, and some are missing; sequencing was by immunoSEQ multiplex PCR. The sample holds 30,000 to 35,000 clones, more than 85% seen once. In regard to this clone: Its antigen remains unidentified.

Germline V gene lookup returns CDR1 SGHTA and CDR2 FQGNSA. The J segment lost 5 bases and the V segment lost 6 bases, leaving 4 bases of the junction unmatched. The CDR3 spans 13 residues. The rearrangement uses TRBV7-2 and TRBJ1-2; TRBD1 agrees at 9 bases. The clonotype was recovered from a female donor older than 55 with stage II lung adenocarcinoma. The source was peripheral blood mononuclear cells, collected before any cancer treatment. This CDR3 is CASRDRGGYGYTF. CDR3 in DNA: TGTGCCAGCAGGGACAGGGGAGGGTATGGCTACACCTTC.